The clone carrying this T cell receptor beta chain has only a few counts. This entry belongs to a study of control samples from healthy donors and cancer patients. Germline loops: CDR1 PRHDT, CDR2 FYEKMQ (reference sequence). The CDR3 spans 15 residues. V shed 4 bases, J shed 3 bases, and the junction held 8 bases outside the gene matches. TCRdb's table, derived via immunoSEQ multiplex PCR, lists solely in-frame clones and lacks some. The sample gives around 140,000 clones, 93% of which show up once; 4.5% to 6% is in the top ten. This receptor was identified in a man in his late teens or twenties in good health. The chain recombines TRBV13 with TRBJ1-2, with 7 bases aligning to TRBD1. Input material: blood. The CDR3 here is CASSSSTGSHYGYTF. In nucleotides, the CDR3 is TGTGCCAGCAGCTCCTCGACAGGGTCGCACTATGGCTACACCTTC.